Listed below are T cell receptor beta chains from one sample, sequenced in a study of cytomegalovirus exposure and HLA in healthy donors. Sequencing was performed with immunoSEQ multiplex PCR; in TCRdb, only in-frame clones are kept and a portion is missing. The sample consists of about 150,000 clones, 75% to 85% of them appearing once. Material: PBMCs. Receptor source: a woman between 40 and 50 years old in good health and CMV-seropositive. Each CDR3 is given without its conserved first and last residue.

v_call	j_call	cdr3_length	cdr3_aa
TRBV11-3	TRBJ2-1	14	ASSLDSGRDYNEQF
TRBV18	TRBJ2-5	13	ASSPVPDREETQY
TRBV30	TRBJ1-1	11	AWSVAGSTEAF
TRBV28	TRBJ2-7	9	ASSLGVEQY
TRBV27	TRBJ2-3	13	ASSRTSGSTDTQY
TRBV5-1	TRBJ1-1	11	ASRAGGGTEAF
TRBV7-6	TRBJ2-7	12	ASSSLTESYEQY
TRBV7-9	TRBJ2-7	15	ASSSPSSSGHAYEQY
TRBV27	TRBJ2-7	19	ASSPRPPGTSGKAFSYEQY
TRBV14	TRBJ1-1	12	ASSPLDRATEAF
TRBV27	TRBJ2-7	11	ASSRGGSYEQY
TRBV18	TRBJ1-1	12	ASSTSRGNTEAF
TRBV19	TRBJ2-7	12	ASSITGGPYEQY
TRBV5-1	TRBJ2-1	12	ASAPAGAYNEQF
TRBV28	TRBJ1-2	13	ASSHSGTGVVGYT
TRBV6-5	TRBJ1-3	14	ASSYSTGLSGNTIY
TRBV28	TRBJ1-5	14	ASSLTEVISNQPQH